Below, one TCR beta chain is given with its context. The data were obtained in a study of blood T cell repertoires in COVID-19. Study-level background: From T cells, B-cell-depleted T cells, or PBMCs came the material, which was cDNA or gDNA.

With 6 bases removed from V and 4 bases from J, the gap between germline ends came to 15 bases. The CDR3 is made up of 15 amino acids. Germline V gene data show CDR1 as MDHEN and CDR2 as SYDVKM. Assay: immunoSEQ multiplex PCR; the TCRdb copy retains only in-frame clones and omits some. The table includes under 250,000 clones, approximately 80% detected once. The sample consisted of peripheral blood. The gene calls are TRBV28 and TRBJ2-2; perhaps TRBD1 as D (5 bases). The clonotype was recovered from a woman in her sixties or seventies with active or convalescent COVID-19. The CDR3 here is CASRSPPGSTGELFF. The CDR3 nucleotides read TGTGCCAGCAGATCCCCGCCAGGGTCCACCGGGGAGCTGTTTTTT.